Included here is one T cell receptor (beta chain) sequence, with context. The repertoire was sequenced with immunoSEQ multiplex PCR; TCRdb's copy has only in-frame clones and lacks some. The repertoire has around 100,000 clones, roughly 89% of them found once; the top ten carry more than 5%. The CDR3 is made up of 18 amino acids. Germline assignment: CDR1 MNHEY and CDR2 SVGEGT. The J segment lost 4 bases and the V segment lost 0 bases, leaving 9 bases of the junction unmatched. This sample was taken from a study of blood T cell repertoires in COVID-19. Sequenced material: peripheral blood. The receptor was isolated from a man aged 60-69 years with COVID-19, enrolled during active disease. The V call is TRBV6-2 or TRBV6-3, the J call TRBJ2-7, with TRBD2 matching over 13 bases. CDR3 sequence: CASSYSYGLAGELYEQYF. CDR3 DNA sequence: TGTGCCAGCAGTTACTCCTATGGACTAGCGGGAGAACTGTACGAGCAGTACTTC.